Each of the 21 T cell receptor beta chains below was sequenced from the same sample in a study of T cells in Graves' hyperthyroidism and ophthalmopathy. The source material, RNA transcripts, was used to amplify TCR beta CDR3 regions. TCR CDR3 regions were first amplified by RT-PCR with HTBI primers. From the multiplex PCR reads, TCRdb called clonotypes with MiXCR, one entry per CDR3 protein. The table records a few hundred thousand distinct CDR3 sequences, approximately 15% of them present only once. Sequenced input: blood. These receptors were taken from a woman aged 40 to 50 with Graves' ophthalmopathy.

This chain connects TRBV30 to TRBJ2-2, with 7 bases identical to TRBD1. The CDR3 sequence is 15 residues long. In germline, CDR1 is GTSNPN, CDR2 SVGIG (reference sequence). Trimming took 0 bases from V and 2 from J; bases not matched to a gene: 3. The CDR3 loop reads CAWSVYRGNTGELFF. CDR3 nucleotide sequence: TGTGCCTGGAGTGTATACAGGGGAAACACCGGGGAGCTGTTTTTT.

This sequence joins TRBV3-1 and TRBJ2-2, with 11 bases that match TRBD1. The CDR3 runs to 16 residues. Germline V gene sequence: CDR1 LGHDT, CDR2 YNNKEL (reference sequence). V shed 0 bases and J 6 bases; nucleotides not matched to a gene: 3. The chain's CDR3 is CASSQDMGQGAGELFF. The CDR3 DNA is TGTGCCAGCAGCCAAGATATGGGACAGGGGGCCGGGGAGCTGTTTTTT.

The genes are TRBV3-1 and TRBJ2-1; D might be TRBD2 (6 bases). The germline V gene encodes CDR1 LGHDT and CDR2 YNNKEL (reference sequence). The CDR3 sequence is 13 residues long. Trimming left V 4 bases short and J 15 bases short, with 19 bases between. CDR3 protein: CASSLGGPRAGFF. The CDR3 bases are TGTGCCAGCAGCCTAGGAGGGCCCCGGGCAGGGTTCTTC.

This chain's CDR3 is CASSNRQYNEQFF. For the CDR3, the DNA is TGTGCCAGCAGTAACAGGCAATACAATGAGCAGTTCTTC. The chain recombines TRBV9 with TRBJ2-1; the D gene is possibly TRBD1 (5 bases). There are 13 residues in the CDR3. Between the trimmed V and J ends, which lost 5 bases and 4 bases, there was a span of 10 bases. Per the germline V gene, CDR1 is SGDLS and CDR2 is YYNGEE.

The table lists this clonotype with many counts. This sequence joins TRBV5-1 and TRBJ1-1, with no clear D. Germline CDR1 and CDR2: SGHRS and YFSETQ. V gave up 4 bases and J gave up 0 bases, with 7 bases separating them. The CDR3 length is 13 residues. The CDR3 nucleotides read TGCGCCAGCAGCATAGGACTGAACACTGAAGCTTTCTTT. The encoded protein is CASSIGLNTEAFF.

V usage is TRBV2 and J usage is TRBJ2-2; 8 bases fit TRBD2. The V and J ends lost 8 bases and 4 bases, in that order; junction bases with no gene match: 9. CDR1 is SNHLY and CDR2 is FYNNEI in the germline V gene. This CDR3 region has 15 residues. The CDR3 region is CASEGGGRGTGELFF. CDR3 in DNA: TGTGCCAGCGAGGGCGGGGGGCGAGGCACCGGGGAGCTGTTTTTT. The entire variable domain, with the rest obtained from reference TRBV2 and TRBJ2-2, is as follows: EPEVTQTPSHQVTQMGQEVILRCVPISNHLYFYWYRQILGQKVEFLVSFYNNEISEKSEIFDDQFSVERPDGSNFTLKIRSTKLEDSAMYFCASEGGGRGTGELFFGEGSRLTVL.

The table lists this clonotype with many counts. As DNA, the CDR3 is TGTGCCAGCAGTTTATACCCCGGGACTGGCTACGAGCAGTACTTC. Protein product: CASSLYPGTGYEQYF. This sequence joins TRBV28 and TRBJ2-7; D may be TRBD2 (6 bases). Germline assignment: CDR1 MDHEN and CDR2 SYDVKM. Trimming removed 1 base from V and 3 bases from J, with 13 bases in between. The CDR3 consists of 15 residues.

The V and J genes are TRBV19 and TRBJ2-6, with 10 bases aligning to TRBD1. Germline lookup yields CDR1 LNHDA and CDR2 SQIVND (reference sequence). This CDR3 is built from 18 residues. Unmatched junction bases numbered 7, after V lost 4 bases and J lost 1 base. This CDR3 is CASSTPGQGFSGANVLTF. The CDR3 coding sequence is TGTGCCAGTAGTACGCCGGGACAGGGGTTTTCTGGGGCCAACGTCCTGACTTTC.

This clonotype was detected a few times. The CDR3 DNA is TGCAGTGCTACTGCGGACAGCACTAATGAAAAACTGTTTTTT. It is translated as CSATADSTNEKLFF. The rearrangement links TRBV20-1 to TRBJ1-4; perhaps TRBD1 as D (6 bases). This CDR3 comprises 14 residues. Germline lookup yields CDR1 DFQATT and CDR2 SNEGSKA (reference sequence). The V and J ends lost 4 bases and 2 bases respectively, with 11 bases between them.

The V call is TRBV12-3 or TRBV12-4, the J call TRBJ2-1, with 7 bases matching TRBD2. V lost 6 bases and J lost 4; bases outside the gene matches: 9. The CDR3 is 15 amino acids. The CDR3 is CASRPGLDLYNEQFF. Here the CDR3 DNA reads TGTGCCAGCAGACCTGGACTAGACCTTTACAATGAGCAGTTCTTC.

This clonotype was counted only a few times. This rearrangement joins TRBV20-1 to TRBJ2-7; a possible D gene is TRBD1 (5 bases). Trimming removed 3 bases from V and 0 bases from J, with 15 bases in between. Looked up from germline, CDR1 is DFQATT and CDR2 is SNEGSKA (reference sequence). CDR3 size: 15 residues. The CDR3 DNA reads TGCAGTGCTAGGGGTCTGCAGGGCAGCTCCTACGAGCAGTACTTC. Protein: CSARGLQGSSYEQYF.

This clonotype occurred many times. V is TRBV7-8 and J is TRBJ2-4; 10 positions agree with TRBD2. The CDR3 loop spans 15 amino acids. Trimming at V came to 5 bases and at J to 6 bases, leaving 7 bases not matched to a gene. Germline assignment: CDR1 SGHVS and CDR2 FQNEAQ. As DNA, the CDR3 is TGTGCCAGCAGCGAGACCCGACTAGCGGGAAACATTCAGTACTTC. Translation: CASSETRLAGNIQYF.

The sample holds many counts of this clonotype. V is TRBV5-1 and J is TRBJ1-1; TRBD1 matches at 8 bases. The junction had 8 bases not matched to a gene; V was cut back by 3 bases and J by 7 bases. Germline V CDR1 and CDR2: SGHRS, YFSETQ. The CDR3 is 14 amino acids. As DNA, the CDR3 is TGCGCCAGCAGCTCGGCTTTAGGGACAGGTGAAGCTTTCTTT. Protein product: CASSSALGTGEAFF.

This clonotype was recorded at least ten times. The CDR3: CASSFPARGHNEQFF. The CDR3, as DNA: TGCGCCAGCAGCTTTCCCGCCAGGGGGCACAATGAGCAGTTCTTC. This chain connects TRBV5-1 to TRBJ2-1; 8 bases fit TRBD1. The CDR3 totals 15 residues. From germline, CDR1 is SGHRS and CDR2 YFSETQ. Trimming took 2 bases from V and 5 from J; bases not matched to a gene: 6.

This clonotype was counted at least ten times. The chain carries TRBV20-1 and TRBJ2-7; 9 bases align to TRBD1. Germline lookup yields CDR1 DFQATT and CDR2 SNEGSKA (reference sequence). V lost 1 base and J lost 5; bases outside the gene matches: 9. This CDR3 has 15 residues. The CDR3 spells CSARGTGGLKHEQYF. The CDR3 bases are TGCAGTGCTAGAGGAACAGGGGGCTTAAAACACGAGCAGTACTTC.

This clonotype was detected many times. This chain joins TRBV30 and TRBJ2-5, with 14 bases aligning to TRBD2. Trimming at V came to 2 bases and at J to 4 bases, leaving 3 bases not matched to a gene. The V gene's germline CDR1 is GTSNPN and CDR2 SVGIG (reference sequence). The CDR3 has 15 residues. CDR3 nucleotides: TGTGCCTGGAGTACAGGACTAGCGGGAGGAGAGACCCAGTACTTC. Translation gives CAWSTGLAGGETQYF. Looking up the rest from reference TRBV30 and TRBJ2-5 gives the full variable domain: SQTIHQWPATLVQPVGSPLSLECTVEGTSNPNLYWYRQAAGRGLQLLFYSVGIGQISSEVPQNLSASRPQDRQFILSSKKLLLSDSGFYLCAWSTGLAGGETQYFGPGTRLLVL.

This clonotype was recorded many times. This chain links TRBV6-1 with TRBJ1-1; D gene uncertain. CDR3 length equals 13 residues. V was trimmed by 5 bases and J by 1 base, leaving 8 bases between them. CDR1 is MNHNS, CDR2 SASEGT, per germline. This CDR3 is CASSSTGNTEAFF. The CDR3 DNA is TGTGCCAGCAGTTCGACGGGGAACACTGAAGCTTTCTTT.

This clonotype was seen at least ten times. The chain is built from TRBV2 and TRBJ1-3; D perhaps matches TRBD1 (6 bases). The V end lost 6 bases, the J end lost 7 bases, and 16 bases lay between the germline ends. The length of the CDR3 is 14 residues. Per germline, CDR1 SNHLY and CDR2 FYNNEI. CDR3 residues: CASRGGPGRNTIYF. The CDR3 nucleotides read TGTGCCAGCAGAGGGGGACCAGGGAGGAACACCATATATTTT.

The rearrangement joins TRBV9 to TRBJ2-1; TRBD2 matches at 7 bases. The better agreement between TRBJ2-7 and the DNA end casts doubt on the J call. The germline V gene has CDR1 SGDLS and CDR2 YYNGEE. This CDR3 is built from 15 residues. In nucleotides, the CDR3 is TGTGCCAGCAGCGGCGGGGGATCCTCGTGGAATGAGCAGTACTTC. It specifies CASSGGGSSWNEQYF.

This clonotype was seen repeatedly, ten times or more. V gene TRBV3-1 combines with J gene TRBJ2-1; D assignment may be TRBD1 or TRBD2 (5 bases each). Germline V CDR1 and CDR2: LGHDT, YNNKEL (reference sequence). The CDR3 covers 16 residues. The V and J ends lost 1 base and 9 bases respectively, with 19 bases between them. CDR3 DNA: TGTGCCAGCAGCCAAGTTCGATTGGGGAGTGGGGGTGAGCAGTTCTTC. Its translation is CASSQVRLGSGGEQFF.

At least ten counts were recorded for this clonotype. The V call is TRBV15, the J call TRBJ2-7; 9 bases line up with TRBD1. The CDR3 has 15 residues. Trimming at V came to 8 bases and at J to 9 bases, leaving 17 bases not matched to a gene. CDR1 LNHNV and CDR2 YYDKDF come from the germline V gene (reference sequence). The CDR3 nucleotides read TGTGCCACCGCCCTTCAGACCGGGACAGGGAATGTGCAGTACTTC. The encoded protein is CATALQTGTGNVQYF.